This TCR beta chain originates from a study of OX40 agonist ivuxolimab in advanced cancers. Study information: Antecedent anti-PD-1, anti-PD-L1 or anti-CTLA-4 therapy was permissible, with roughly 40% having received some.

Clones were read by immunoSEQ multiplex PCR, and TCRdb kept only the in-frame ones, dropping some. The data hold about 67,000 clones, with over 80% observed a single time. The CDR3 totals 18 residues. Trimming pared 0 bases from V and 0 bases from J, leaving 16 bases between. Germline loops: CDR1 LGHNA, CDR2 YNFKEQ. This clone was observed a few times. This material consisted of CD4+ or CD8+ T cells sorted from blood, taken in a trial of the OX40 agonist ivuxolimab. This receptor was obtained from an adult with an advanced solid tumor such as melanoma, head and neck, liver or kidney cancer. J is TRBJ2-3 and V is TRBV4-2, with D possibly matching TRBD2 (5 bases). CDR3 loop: CASSQDFGRGDSTDTQYF. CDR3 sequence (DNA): TGTGCCAGCAGCCAAGATTTCGGACGGGGAGATAGCACAGATACGCAGTATTTT.